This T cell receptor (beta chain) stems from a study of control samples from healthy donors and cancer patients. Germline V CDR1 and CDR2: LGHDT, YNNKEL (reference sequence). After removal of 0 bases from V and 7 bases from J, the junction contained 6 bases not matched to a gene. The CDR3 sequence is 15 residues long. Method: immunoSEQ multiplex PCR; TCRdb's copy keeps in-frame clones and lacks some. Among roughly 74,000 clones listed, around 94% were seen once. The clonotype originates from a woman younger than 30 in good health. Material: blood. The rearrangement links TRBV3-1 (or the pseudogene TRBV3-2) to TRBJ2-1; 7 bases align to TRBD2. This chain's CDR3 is CASSQDRSSGNEQFF. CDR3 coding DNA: TGTGCCAGCAGCCAAGATAGGTCTAGCGGAAATGAGCAGTTCTTC.